The clone carrying this T cell receptor (beta chain) is labeled as large. The target antigen is unknown. Study-wide findings and caveats: Whole repertoires were not studied in the larger cohort, only one V-J beta rearrangement. Tumor Tregs overlapped most with tumor, then blood, naive CD4+ cells. Tumor memory CD4+ T cell TCR gene usage clustered with blood and lymph node memory CD4+ cells and lymph node naive CD4+ cells.

Germline V CDR1 and CDR2: ENHRY, SYGVKD. This CDR3 comprises 14 residues. V lost 3 bases to trimming and J lost 6 bases, with 15 bases between them. One entry per CDR3 protein, called by TCRdb with MiXCR from the 5' RACE reads. This sample has approximately 7,200 distinct CDR3 sequences; roughly 40% occur once, and the top ten carry 4% to 5.5%. The V gene is TRBV10-3, the J gene TRBJ2-7; weak D call: TRBD1 (6 bases). Sequencing was carried out using memory CD4+ T cells sorted from blood. The subset was: memory CD4+ T cells, CD4+CD45RO+CD25-. The TCR was taken from a female donor with breast cancer. CDR3 sequence: CAISDQGYGSEQYF. The CDR3 region has the DNA TGTGCCATCAGTGACCAGGGGTATGGTTCCGAGCAGTACTTC.